This T cell receptor (beta chain) came from a study of blood T cell repertoires in COVID-19. Study-wide context: COVID-19 samples from acute and convalescent phases originated in the United States, Italy and Spain. T cells, B-cell-depleted T cells, or PBMCs supplied cDNA or gDNA.

Authors' analysis steps: The authors estimated nucleated cell counts from reference gene primer amplification. TCRdb keeps only in-frame clones here, not all; method: immunoSEQ multiplex PCR. V and J calls and clone size are copied from that table; D and trimming were computed from the DNA. The sample has 300,000 to 450,000 clones; more than 85% are singletons. V gave up 6 bases and J gave up 1 base, with 15 bases separating them. CDR1 and CDR2 from the germline V gene are PRHDT and FYEKMQ (reference sequence). The CDR3 sequence is 15 residues long. The chain couples TRBV13 to TRBJ1-1, with D maybe TRBD1 (5 bases). The sequencing sample was made of peripheral blood. The TCR was taken from a human donor in a cohort sampled during active COVID-19. CDR3 in amino acids: CASRLTGERNTEAFF. In DNA, the CDR3 is TGTGCCAGCAGGCTAACGGGGGAAAGGAACACTGAAGCTTTCTTT.